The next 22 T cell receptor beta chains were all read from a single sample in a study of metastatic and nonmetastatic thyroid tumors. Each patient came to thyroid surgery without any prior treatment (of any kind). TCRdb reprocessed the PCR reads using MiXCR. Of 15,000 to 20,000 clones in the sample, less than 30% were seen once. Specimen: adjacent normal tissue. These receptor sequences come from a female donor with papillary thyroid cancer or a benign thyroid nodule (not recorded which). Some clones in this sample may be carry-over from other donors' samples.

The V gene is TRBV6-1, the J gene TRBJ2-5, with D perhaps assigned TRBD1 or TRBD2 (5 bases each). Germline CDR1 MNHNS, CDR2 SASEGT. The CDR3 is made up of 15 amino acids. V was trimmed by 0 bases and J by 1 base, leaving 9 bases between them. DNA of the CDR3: TGTGCCAGCAGTGAAGCTGGGGGTTCCCAAGAGACCCAGTACTTC. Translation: CASSEAGGSQETQYF.

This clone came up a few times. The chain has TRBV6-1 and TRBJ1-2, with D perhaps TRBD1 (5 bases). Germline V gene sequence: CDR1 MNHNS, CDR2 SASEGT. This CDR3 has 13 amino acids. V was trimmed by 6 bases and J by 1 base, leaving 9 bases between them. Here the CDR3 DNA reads TGTGCCAGCAGAAGGGGATTTAACTATGGCTACACCTTC. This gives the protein CASRRGFNYGYTF.

CDR3 sequence: CASSPPAGNTEAFF. In DNA form, the CDR3 reads TGTGCCAGCAGTCCTCCGGCAGGGAACACTGAAGCTTTCTTT. This rearrangement joins TRBV12-3 or TRBV12-4 to TRBJ1-1; D uncertain. V lost 5 bases and J lost 1, with 11 bases in between. This CDR3 is 14 amino acids long.

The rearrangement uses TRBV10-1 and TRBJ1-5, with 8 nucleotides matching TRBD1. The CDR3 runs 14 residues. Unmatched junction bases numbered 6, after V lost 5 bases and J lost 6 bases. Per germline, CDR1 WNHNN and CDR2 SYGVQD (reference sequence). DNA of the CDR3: TGCGCCAGCAGTCCGGACAGGGTTTTTCAGCCCCAGCATTTT. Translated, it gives CASSPDRVFQPQHF.

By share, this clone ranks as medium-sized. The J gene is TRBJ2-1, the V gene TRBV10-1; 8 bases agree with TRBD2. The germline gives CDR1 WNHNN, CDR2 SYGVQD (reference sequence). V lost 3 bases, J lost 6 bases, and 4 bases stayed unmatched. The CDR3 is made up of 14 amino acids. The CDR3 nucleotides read TGCGCCAGCAGTGAAGCGGGAGCGACCAATGAGCAGTTCTTC. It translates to CASSEAGATNEQFF.

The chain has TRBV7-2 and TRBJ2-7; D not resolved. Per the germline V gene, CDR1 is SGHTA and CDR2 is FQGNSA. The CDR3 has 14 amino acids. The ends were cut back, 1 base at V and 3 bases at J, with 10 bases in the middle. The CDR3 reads CASSLESPFYEQYF. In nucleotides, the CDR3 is TGTGCCAGCAGCTTAGAATCGCCGTTCTACGAGCAGTACTTC.

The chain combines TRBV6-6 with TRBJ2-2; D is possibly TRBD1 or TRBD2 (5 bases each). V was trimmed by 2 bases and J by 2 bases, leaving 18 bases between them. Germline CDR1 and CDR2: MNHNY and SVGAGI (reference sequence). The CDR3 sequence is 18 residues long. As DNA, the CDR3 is TGTGCCAGCAGTTACCCTCGGGACGGCGGACTCAACACCGGGGAGCTGTTTTTT. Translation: CASSYPRDGGLNTGELFF.

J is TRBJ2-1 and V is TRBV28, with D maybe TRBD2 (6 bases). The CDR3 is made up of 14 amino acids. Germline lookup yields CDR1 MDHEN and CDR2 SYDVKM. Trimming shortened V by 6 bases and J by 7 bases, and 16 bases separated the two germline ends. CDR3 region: CASRAHSGANEQFF. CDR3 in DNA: TGTGCCAGCAGGGCACATAGCGGAGCTAATGAGCAGTTCTTC.

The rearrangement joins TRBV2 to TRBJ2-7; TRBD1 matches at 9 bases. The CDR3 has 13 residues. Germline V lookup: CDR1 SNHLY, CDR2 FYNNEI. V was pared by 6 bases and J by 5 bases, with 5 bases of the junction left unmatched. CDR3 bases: TGTGCCAGCAGCGGGACAGGGAGGCACGAGCAGTACTTC. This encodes CASSGTGRHEQYF.

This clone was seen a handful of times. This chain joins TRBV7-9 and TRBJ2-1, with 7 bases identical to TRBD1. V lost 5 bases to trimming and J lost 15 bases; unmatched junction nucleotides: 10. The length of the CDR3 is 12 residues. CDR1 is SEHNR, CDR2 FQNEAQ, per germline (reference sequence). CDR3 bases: TGTGCCAGCAGCCCCCAGGGGGATCACAGGTTCTTC. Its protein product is CASSPQGDHRFF.

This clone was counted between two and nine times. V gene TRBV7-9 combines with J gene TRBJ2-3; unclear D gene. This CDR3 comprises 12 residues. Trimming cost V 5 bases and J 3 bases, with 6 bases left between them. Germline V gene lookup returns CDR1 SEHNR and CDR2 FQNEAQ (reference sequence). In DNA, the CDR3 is TGTGCCAGCAGCCAGGAGACAGATACGCAGTATTTT. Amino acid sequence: CASSQETDTQYF. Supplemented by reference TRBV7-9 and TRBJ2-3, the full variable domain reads DTGVSQNPRHKITKRGQNVTFRCDPISEHNRLYWYRQTLGQGPEFLTYFQNEAQLEKSRLLSDRFSAERPKGSFSTLEIQRTEQGDSAMYLCASSQETDTQYFGPGTRLTVL.

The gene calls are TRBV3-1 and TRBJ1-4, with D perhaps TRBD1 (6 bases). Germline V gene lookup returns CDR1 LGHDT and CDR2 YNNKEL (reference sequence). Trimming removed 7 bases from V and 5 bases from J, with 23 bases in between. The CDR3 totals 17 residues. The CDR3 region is CASIKLSEDSRNEKLFF. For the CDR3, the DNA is TGTGCCAGCATCAAATTGTCTGAGGACAGCCGCAATGAAAAACTGTTTTTT. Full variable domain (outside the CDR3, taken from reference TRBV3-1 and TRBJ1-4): DTAVSQTPKYLVTQMGNDKSIKCEQNLGHDTMYWYKQDSKKFLKIMFSYNNKELIINETVPNRFSPKSPDKAHLNLHINSLELGDSAVYFCASIKLSEDSRNEKLFFGSGTQLSVL.

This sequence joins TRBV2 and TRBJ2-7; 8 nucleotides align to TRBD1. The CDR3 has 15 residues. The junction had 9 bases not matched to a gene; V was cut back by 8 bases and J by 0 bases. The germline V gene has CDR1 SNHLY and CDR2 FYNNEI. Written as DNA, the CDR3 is TGTGCCAGCTTTCCAGGGGGCTTCGGCTCCTACGAGCAGTACTTC. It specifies CASFPGGFGSYEQYF.

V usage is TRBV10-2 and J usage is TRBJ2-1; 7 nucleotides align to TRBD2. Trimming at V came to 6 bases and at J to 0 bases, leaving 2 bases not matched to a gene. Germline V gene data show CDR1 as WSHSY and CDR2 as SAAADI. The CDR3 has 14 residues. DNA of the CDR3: TGCGCCAGCAGCGGGAGGATCTCCTACAATGAGCAGTTCTTC. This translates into CASSGRISYNEQFF.

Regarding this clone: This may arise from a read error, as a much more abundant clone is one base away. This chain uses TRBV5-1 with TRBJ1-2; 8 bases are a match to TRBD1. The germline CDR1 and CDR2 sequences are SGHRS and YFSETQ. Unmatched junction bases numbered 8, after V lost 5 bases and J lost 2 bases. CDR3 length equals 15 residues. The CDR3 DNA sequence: TGCGCCAGCAGGTCCGGGACAGGCCCGAACTATGGCTACACCTTC. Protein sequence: CASRSGTGPNYGYTF.

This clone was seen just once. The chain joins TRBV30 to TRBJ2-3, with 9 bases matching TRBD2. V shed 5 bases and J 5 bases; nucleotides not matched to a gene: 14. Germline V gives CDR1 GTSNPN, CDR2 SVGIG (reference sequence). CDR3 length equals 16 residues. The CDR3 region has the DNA TGTGCCTGGGTCGGGGGCGTAGCGGGAGCGGGAGATACGCAGTATTTT. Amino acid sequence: CAWVGGVAGAGDTQYF. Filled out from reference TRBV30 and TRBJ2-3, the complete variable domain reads SQTIHQWPATLVQPVGSPLSLECTVEGTSNPNLYWYRQAAGRGLQLLFYSVGIGQISSEVPQNLSASRPQDRQFILSSKKLLLSDSGFYLCAWVGGVAGAGDTQYFGPGTRLTVL.

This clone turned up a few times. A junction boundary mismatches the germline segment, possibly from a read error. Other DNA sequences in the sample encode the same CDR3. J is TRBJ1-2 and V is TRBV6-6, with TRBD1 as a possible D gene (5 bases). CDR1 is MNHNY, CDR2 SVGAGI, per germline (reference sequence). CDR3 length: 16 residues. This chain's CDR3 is CAISSLGNFGHDGYTF. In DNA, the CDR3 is TGTGCCATCAGTTCTCTAGGGAATTTTGGACACGATGGCTACACCTTC.

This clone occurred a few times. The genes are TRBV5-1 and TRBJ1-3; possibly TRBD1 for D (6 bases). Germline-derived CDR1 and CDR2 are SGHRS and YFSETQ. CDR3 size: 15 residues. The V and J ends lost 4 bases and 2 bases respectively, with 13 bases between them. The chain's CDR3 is CASSPGPGAGNTIYF. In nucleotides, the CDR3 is TGCGCCAGCAGCCCCGGCCCAGGGGCTGGAAACACCATATATTTT. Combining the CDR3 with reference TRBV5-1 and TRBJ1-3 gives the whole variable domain KAGVTQTPRYLIKTRGQQVTLSCSPISGHRSVSWYQQTPGQGLQFLFEYFSETQRNKGNFPGRFSGRQFSNSRSEMNVSTLELGDSALYLCASSPGPGAGNTIYFGEGSWLTVV.

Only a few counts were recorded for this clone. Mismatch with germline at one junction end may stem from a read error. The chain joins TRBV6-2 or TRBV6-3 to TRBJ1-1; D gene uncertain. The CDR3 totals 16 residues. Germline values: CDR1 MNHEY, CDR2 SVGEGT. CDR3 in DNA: TGTGACAGCAGCCCCGCCGATGCGGGAAAGAGCACTGAAGCTTTCTTT. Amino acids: CDSSPADAGKSTEAFF.

CDR3 in amino acids: CASSLGPGLGIYEQYF. The DNA of the CDR3 is TGCGCCAGCAGCTTGGGGCCGGGACTAGGTATCTACGAGCAGTACTTC. The chain combines TRBV5-1 with TRBJ2-7; TRBD2 agrees at 8 bases. Germline V CDR1 and CDR2: SGHRS, YFSETQ. This CDR3 is 16 amino acids long. V lost 0 bases, J lost 3 bases, and 8 bases stayed unmatched.

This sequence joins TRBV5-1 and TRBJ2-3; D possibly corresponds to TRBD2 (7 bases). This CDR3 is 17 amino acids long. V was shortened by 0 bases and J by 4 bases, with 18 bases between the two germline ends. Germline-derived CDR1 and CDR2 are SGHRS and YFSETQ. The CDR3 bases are TGCGCCAGCAGCTTGGCCCTCGGGGGGCTTGGGGCAGATACGCAGTATTTT. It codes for CASSLALGGLGADTQYF.

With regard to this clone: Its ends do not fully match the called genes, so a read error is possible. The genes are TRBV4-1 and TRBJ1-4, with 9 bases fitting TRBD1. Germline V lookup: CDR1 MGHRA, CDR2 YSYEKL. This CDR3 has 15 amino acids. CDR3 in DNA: TGCACCAGCAGCCTCGGGACAGGGTCTAATGAAAAACTGTTTTTT. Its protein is CTSSLGTGSNEKLFF.